This T cell receptor (beta chain) was observed in a study of T cells after somatic rescue of genetic block (dated by TCRdb to between 2020 and 2021). General notes on the study: What the study looked at was long-term robustness, specifically in a T-cell system that came about through somatic rescue of a genetic block in T-cell development.

Library method: the immunoSEQ multiplex PCR assay. Held by TCRdb, this immuneACCESS table contains in-frame sequences only and omits some clones. Under half of the omission traces to an unresolved V gene where checked; the cause of the rest is unknown. For this sample the table gives about 88,000 clones, of which approximately 90% were detected only once. Roughly 1.5% of the sample rests with the top ten. This clone was recorded only once. Its antigen specificity is not known. The record has no base qualities; no much larger clone is one base away. The clonotype comes from a woman between 18 and 29 years old. Sample: peripheral blood mononuclear cells (PBMCs).

The CDR3 protein is CASGPLLGETQYF. The DNA sequence follows: TGTGCTAGTGGTCCGTTGTTAGGAGAGACCCAGTACTTC. The sequence links TRBV12-5 to TRBJ2-5, with the D gene call left open. CDR1 and CDR2 are drawn from the germline V gene: LGHNT, FRNRAP. Trimming at the junction amounts to 5 bases on V and 4 bases on J, and the germline ends lie 11 bases apart. The CDR3 numbers 13 residues from cysteine through phenylalanine. Solely the CDR3 DNA is kept, with 39 bases framed from the first base.